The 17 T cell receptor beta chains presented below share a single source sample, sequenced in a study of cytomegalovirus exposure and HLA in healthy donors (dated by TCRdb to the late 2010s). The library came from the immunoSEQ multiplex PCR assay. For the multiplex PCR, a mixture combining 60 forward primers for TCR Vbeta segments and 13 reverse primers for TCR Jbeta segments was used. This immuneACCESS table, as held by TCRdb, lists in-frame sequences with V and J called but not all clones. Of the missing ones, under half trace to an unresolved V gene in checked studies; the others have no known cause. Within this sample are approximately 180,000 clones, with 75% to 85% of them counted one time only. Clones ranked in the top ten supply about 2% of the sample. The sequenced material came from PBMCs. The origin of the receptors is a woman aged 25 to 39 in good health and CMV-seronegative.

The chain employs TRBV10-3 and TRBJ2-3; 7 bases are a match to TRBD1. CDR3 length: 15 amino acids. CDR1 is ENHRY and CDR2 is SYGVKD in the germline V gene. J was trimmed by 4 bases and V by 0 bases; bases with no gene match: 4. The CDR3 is CAISESRQGSDTQYF. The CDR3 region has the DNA TGTGCCATCAGTGAGTCGAGACAGGGCTCAGATACGCAGTATTTT.

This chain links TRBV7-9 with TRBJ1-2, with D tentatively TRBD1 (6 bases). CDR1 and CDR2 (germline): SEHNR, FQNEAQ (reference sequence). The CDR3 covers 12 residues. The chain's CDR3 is CSGARGIYGYTF. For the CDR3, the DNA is TGTTCCGGGGCAAGGGGGATCTATGGCTACACCTTC.

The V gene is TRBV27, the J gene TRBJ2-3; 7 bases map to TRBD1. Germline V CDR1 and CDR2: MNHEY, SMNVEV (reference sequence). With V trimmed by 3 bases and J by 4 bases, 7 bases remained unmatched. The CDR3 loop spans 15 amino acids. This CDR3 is CASSLVGGQADTQYF. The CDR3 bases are TGTGCCAGCAGTTTGGTAGGGGGCCAGGCAGATACGCAGTATTTT.

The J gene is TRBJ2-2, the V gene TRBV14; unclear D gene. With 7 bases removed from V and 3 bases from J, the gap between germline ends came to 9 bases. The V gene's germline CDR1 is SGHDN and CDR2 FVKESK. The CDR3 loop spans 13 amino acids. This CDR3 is CASTKQDTGELFF. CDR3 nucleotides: TGTGCCAGCACCAAGCAAGACACCGGGGAGCTGTTTTTT.

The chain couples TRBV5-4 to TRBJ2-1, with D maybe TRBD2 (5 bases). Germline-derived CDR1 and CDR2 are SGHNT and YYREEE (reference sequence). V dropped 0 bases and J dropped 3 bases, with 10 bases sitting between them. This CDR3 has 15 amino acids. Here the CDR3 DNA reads TGTGCCAGCAGCTTGGCCCCGGACTTCTACAATGAGCAGTTCTTC. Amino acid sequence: CASSLAPDFYNEQFF.

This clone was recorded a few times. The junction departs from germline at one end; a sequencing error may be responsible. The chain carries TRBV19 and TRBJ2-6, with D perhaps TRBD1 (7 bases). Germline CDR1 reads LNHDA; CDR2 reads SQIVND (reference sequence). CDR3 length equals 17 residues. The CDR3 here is CATQDPAGGKGANGLTF. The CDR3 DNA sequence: TGTGCCACCCAAGACCCGGCAGGGGGGAAGGGGGCCAACGGCCTGACTTTC.

CDR3 protein: CASSRGTGWGTYEQYF. DNA of the CDR3: TGTGCCAGCAGCCGCGGGACAGGGTGGGGAACCTACGAGCAGTACTTC. The chain combines TRBV14 with TRBJ2-7, with 9 bases identical to TRBD1. The CDR3 runs to 16 residues. J gave up 2 bases and V 4 bases, and 9 bases lay outside the gene matches. Germline V gene lookup returns CDR1 SGHDN and CDR2 FVKESK. Looking up the rest from reference TRBV14 and TRBJ2-7 gives the full variable domain: EAGVTQFPSHSVIEKGQTVTLRCDPISGHDNLYWYRRVMGKEIKFLLHFVKESKQDESGMPNNRFLAERTGGTYSTLKVQPAELEDSGVYFCASSRGTGWGTYEQYFGPGTRLTVT.

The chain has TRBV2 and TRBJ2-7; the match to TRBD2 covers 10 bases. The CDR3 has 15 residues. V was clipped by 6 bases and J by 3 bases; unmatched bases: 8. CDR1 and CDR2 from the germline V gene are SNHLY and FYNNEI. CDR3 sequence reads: CASSDRASGSYEQYF. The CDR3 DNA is TGTGCCAGCAGCGACAGGGCTAGCGGGAGCTACGAGCAGTACTTC.

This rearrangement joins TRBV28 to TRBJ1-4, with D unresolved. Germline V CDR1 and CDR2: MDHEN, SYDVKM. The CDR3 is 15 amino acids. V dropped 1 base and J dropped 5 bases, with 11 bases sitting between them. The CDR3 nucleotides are TGTGCCAGCAGTTTATCGGGGAGACTAAATGAAAAACTGTTTTTT. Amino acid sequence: CASSLSGRLNEKLFF.

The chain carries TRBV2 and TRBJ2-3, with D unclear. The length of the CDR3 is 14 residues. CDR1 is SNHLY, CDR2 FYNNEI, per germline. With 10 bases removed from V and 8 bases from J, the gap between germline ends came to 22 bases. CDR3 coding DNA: TGTGCCACTCGCGGTGAGTCCGCAGTCGCTACGCAGTATTTT. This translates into CATRGESAVATQYF. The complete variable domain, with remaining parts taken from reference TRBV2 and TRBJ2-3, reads EPEVTQTPSHQVTQMGQEVILRCVPISNHLYFYWYRQILGQKVEFLVSFYNNEISEKSEIFDDQFSVERPDGSNFTLKIRSTKLEDSAMYFCATRGESAVATQYFGPGTRLTVL.

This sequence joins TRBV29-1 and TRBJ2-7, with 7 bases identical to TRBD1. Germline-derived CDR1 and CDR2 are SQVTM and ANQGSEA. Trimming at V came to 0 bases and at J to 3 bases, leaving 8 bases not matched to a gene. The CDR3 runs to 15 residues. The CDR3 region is CSVEDLRQGNYEQYF. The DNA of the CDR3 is TGCAGCGTTGAAGACCTGCGACAGGGTAACTACGAGCAGTACTTC.

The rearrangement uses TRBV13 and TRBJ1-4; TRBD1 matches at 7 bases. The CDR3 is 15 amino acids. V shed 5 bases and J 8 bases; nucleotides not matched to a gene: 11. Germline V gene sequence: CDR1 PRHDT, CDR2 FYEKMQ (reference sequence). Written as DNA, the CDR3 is TGTGCCAGCAGCGTGGGGAGGACAGGTGGCGAAAAACTGTTTTTT. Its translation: CASSVGRTGGEKLFF.

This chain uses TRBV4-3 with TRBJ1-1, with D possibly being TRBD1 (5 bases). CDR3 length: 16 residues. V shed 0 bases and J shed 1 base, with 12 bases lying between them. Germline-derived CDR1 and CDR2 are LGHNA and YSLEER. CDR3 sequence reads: CASSQDGWRGNTEAFF. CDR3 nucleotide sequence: TGCGCCAGCAGCCAAGATGGGTGGAGGGGGAACACTGAAGCTTTCTTT.

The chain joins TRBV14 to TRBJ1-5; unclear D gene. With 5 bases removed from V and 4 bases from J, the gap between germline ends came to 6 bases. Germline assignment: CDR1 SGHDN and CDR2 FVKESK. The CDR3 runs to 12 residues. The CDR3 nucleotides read TGTGCCAGCAGCTTGAGGAATCAGCCCCAGCATTTT. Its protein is CASSLRNQPQHF.

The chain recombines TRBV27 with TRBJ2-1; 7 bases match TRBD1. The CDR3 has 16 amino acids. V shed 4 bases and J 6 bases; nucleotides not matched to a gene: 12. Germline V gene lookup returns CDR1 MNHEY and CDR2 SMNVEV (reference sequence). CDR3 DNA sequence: TGTGCCAGCAGTTACATCCCGACAGGGATGGGCAATGAGCAGTTCTTC. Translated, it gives CASSYIPTGMGNEQFF.

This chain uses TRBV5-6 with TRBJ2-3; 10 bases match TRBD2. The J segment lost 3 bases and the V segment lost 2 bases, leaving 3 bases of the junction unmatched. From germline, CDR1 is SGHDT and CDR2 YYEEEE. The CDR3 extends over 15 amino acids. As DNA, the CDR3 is TGTGCCAGCAGCTTCACTAGCGGGAAAACAGATACGCAGTATTTT. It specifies CASSFTSGKTDTQYF.

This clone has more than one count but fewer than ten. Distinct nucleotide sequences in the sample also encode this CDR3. CDR3 region: CASSPGRPFQETQYF. CDR3 nucleotide sequence: TGTGCCAGCTCGCCAGGGAGGCCTTTCCAAGAGACCCAGTACTTC. The genes are TRBV18 and TRBJ2-5; weak D call: TRBD2 (6 bases). CDR3 length: 15 amino acids. Trimming removed 6 bases at V and 1 base at J, with 15 bases between. The V gene's germline CDR1 is KGHSH and CDR2 LQKENI.